This entry is about one TCR beta chain. Its target is unknown. Other DNA sequences from this sample encode an identical CDR3 as well. The PCR used 60 Vbeta and 13 Jbeta primers. Profiling relied on immunoSEQ multiplex PCR, and the TCRdb table lists in-frame clones only, not all of them. Of 190,000 or so clones listed, 82% were seen once; the top ten hold over 5%. The source of the sample is a study of cytomegalovirus exposure and HLA in healthy donors. The overall study: Early on, a data release was issued that held 85 million to 95 million unique TCRs from HLA-typed donors.

The CDR3 spans 14 residues. Per the germline V gene, CDR1 is MNHEY and CDR2 is SVGAGI. J lost 5 bases, V lost 2 bases, and 4 bases had no gene match. Study findings and constraints: Differences between HLA loci emerged in a later analysis of TCR association rates, with DRB1 most and HLA-C fewest.

The genes are TRBV6-5 and TRBJ1-1; TRBD1 matches at 8 bases. The sample consisted of PBMCs. The sequence derives from a woman in her forties or fifties in good health and CMV-seropositive. The CDR3 DNA is TGTGCCAGCAGTTACGGACAGGGAGGGACTGAAGCTTTCTTT. Translated, it gives CASSYGQGGTEAFF.